The entry that follows covers one TCR beta chain sequence. What it recognizes is unknown. The sample belongs to a study of OX40 agonist ivuxolimab in advanced cancers. Whole-study context: Patient treatment consisted of intravenous ivuxolimab administration every 2 weeks at 0.01 to 10 mg/kg. Recorded diagnoses for dose-escalation patients were hepatocellular carcinoma, melanoma, renal cell or head and neck cancer.

General study points: Among some nonresponders, normalized T-cell clonal expansion was also low.

Germline V gene sequence: CDR1 MNHNY, CDR2 SVGAGI (reference sequence). With 5 bases removed from V and 4 bases from J, the gap between germline ends came to 11 bases. The CDR3 is made up of 13 amino acids. On cycle 4 day 1 and cycle 7 day 1, as well as at baseline, blood was sampled. Sequencing used immunoSEQ multiplex PCR; TCRdb keeps in-frame clones, though not all of them. The sample holds 55,000 to 70,000 clones, about 82% seen once. The starting material was CD4+ or CD8+ T cells sorted from blood, obtained in a trial of the OX40 agonist ivuxolimab. The chain links TRBV6-6 to TRBJ1-2; D not certain. The receptor was isolated from an adult with an advanced solid tumor such as melanoma, head and neck, liver or kidney cancer. CDR3 loop: CASSQDGFYGYTF. CDR3 in DNA: TGTGCCAGCAGTCAGGACGGCTTCTATGGCTACACCTTC.